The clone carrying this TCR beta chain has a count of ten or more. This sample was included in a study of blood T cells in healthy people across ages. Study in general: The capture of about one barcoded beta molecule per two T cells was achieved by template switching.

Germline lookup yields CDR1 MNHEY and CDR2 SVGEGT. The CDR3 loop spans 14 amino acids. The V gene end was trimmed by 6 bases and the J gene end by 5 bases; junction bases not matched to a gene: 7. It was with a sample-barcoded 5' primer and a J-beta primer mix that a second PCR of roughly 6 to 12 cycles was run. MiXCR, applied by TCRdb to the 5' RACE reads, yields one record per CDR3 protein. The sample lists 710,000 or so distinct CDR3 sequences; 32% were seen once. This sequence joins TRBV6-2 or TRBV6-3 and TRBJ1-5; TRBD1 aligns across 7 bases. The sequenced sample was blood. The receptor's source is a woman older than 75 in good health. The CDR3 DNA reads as TGTGCCAGCAGCCCCGGGACAGCTCATCAGCCCCAGCATTTT. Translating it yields CASSPGTAHQPQHF.